The clone carrying this T cell receptor beta chain was counted a single time. The data derive from a study of blood T cell repertoires in COVID-19. Looking at the study overall: The United States, Italy and Spain provided the acute and convalescent COVID-19 samples. The analysed material was cDNA or gDNA that came from T cells, B-cell-depleted T cells, or PBMCs.

The CDR3 has 15 amino acids. The germline CDR1 and CDR2 sequences are SGHVS and FNYEAQ. V lost 2 bases to trimming and J lost 5 bases, with 16 bases between them. In the source study's methods: From reference gene primer amplification, estimates of nucleated cell counts were derived. Produced via immunoSEQ multiplex PCR; TCRdb's table is partial and in-frame only. The D gene and trimming were derived from the DNA, and the V and J assignments and clone size from that table. Among fewer than 60,000 clones listed, approximately 80% were seen once. The V gene is TRBV7-6, the J gene TRBJ2-7; tentatively, D is TRBD2 (6 bases). The origin of this receptor is a man between 60 and 75 years old with acute or convalescent COVID-19. Sample: peripheral blood. The CDR3 loop is CASSLLGSGGDEQYF. The CDR3 DNA reads TGTGCCAGCAGCTTATTGGGTAGCGGAGGGGACGAGCAGTACTTC.